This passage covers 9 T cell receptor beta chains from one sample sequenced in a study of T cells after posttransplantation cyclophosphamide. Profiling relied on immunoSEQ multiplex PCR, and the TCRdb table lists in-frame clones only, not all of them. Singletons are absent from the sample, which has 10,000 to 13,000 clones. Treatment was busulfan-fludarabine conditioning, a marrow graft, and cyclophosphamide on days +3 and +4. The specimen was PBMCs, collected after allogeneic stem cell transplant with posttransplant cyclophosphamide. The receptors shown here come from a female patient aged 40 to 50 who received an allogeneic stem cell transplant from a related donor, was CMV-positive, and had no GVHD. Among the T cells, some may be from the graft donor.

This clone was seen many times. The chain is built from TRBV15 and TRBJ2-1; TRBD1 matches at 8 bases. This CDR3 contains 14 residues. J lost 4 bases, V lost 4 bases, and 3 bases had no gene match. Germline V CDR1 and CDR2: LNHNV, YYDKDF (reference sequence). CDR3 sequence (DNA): TGTGCCACCAGCAAACGGACAGGGTACAATGAGCAGTTCTTC. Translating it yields CATSKRTGYNEQFF.

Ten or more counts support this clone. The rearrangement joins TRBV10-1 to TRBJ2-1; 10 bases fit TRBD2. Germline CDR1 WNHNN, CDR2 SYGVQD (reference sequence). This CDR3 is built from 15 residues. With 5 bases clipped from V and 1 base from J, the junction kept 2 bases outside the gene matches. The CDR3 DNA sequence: TGCGCCAGCAGTCGAGCGGGAGGGTCCTACAATGAGCAGTTCTTC. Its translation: CASSRAGGSYNEQFF.

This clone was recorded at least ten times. The CDR3 coding sequence is TGCGCCAGCAGCTTGTCAGGGCCTCGGGAGACCCAGTACTTC. Protein product: CASSLSGPRETQYF. This chain uses TRBV5-1 with TRBJ2-5; possibly TRBD1 for D (5 bases). The CDR3 is 14 residues long. Germline V gives CDR1 SGHRS, CDR2 YFSETQ. V was trimmed by 1 base and J by 5 bases, leaving 12 bases between them.

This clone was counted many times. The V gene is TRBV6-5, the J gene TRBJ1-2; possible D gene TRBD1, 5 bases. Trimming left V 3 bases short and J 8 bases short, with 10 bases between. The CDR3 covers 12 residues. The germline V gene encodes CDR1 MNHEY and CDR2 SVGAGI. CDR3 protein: CASSYQGLGYTF. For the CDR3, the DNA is TGTGCCAGCAGTTATCAGGGCCTAGGCTACACCTTC.

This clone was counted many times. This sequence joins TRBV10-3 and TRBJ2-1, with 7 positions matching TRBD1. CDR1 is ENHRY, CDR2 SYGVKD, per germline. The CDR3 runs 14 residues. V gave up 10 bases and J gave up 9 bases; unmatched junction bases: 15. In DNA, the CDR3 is TGTGCCACGCGGCCACAGGGGCTGAGGAGTGAGCAGTTCTTC. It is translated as CATRPQGLRSEQFF.

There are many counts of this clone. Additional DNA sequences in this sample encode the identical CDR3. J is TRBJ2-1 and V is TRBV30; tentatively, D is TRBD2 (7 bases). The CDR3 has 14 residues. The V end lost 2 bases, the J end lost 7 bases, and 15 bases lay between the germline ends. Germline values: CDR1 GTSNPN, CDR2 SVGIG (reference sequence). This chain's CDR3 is CAWSSGGLVNEQFF. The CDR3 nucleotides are TGTGCCTGGAGTTCGGGGGGCCTGGTGAATGAGCAGTTCTTC.

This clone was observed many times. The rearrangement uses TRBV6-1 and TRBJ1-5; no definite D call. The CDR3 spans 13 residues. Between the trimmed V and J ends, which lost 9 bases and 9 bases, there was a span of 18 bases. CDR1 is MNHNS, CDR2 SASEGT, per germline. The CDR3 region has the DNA TGTGCCAGTCTTGTCTCTCCCTTTCGGCCCCAGCATTTT. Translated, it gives CASLVSPFRPQHF.

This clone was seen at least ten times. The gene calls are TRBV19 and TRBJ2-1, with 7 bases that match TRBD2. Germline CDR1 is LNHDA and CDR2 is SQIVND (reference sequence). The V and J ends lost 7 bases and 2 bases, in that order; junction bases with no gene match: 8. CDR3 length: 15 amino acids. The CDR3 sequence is CASTRWGGTYNEQFF. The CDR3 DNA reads TGTGCCAGTACCCGGTGGGGGGGGACCTACAATGAGCAGTTCTTC.

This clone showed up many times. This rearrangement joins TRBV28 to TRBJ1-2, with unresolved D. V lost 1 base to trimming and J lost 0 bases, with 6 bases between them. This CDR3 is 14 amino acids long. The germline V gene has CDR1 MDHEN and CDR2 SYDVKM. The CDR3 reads CASSLYQTNYGYTF. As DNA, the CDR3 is TGTGCCAGCAGTTTATATCAGACTAACTATGGCTACACCTTC.